What follows are 26 T cell receptor beta chains derived from one specimen sequenced in a study of cytomegalovirus exposure and HLA in healthy donors. Amplification used 60 Vbeta primers and 13 Jbeta primers. The protocol was immunoSEQ multiplex PCR, while the TCRdb copy is restricted to in-frame clones and leaves out a portion. Of 120,000 to 150,000 clones in the sample, almost 80% were seen once. Sequenced material: PBMCs. The receptor source for this set is a woman between 25 and 40 years old in good health and CMV-seronegative.

This sequence joins TRBV10-3 and TRBJ2-5; tentative D call: TRBD1 (5 bases). The CDR3 totals 13 residues. Per germline, CDR1 ENHRY and CDR2 SYGVKD. Trimming pared 6 bases from V and 5 bases from J, leaving 13 bases between. CDR3 sequence: CAISLDRPETQYF. In DNA form, the CDR3 reads TGTGCCATCAGCCTCGACAGACCGGAGACCCAGTACTTC.

The rearrangement uses TRBV5-1 and TRBJ1-1; 9 nucleotides agree with TRBD1. CDR3 length: 14 residues. Germline V gives CDR1 SGHRS, CDR2 YFSETQ. The J segment lost 7 bases and the V segment lost 5 bases, leaving 9 bases of the junction unmatched. CDR3 protein: CASRQQGAMNEAFF. As DNA, the CDR3 is TGCGCCAGCAGACAACAGGGGGCGATGAATGAAGCTTTCTTT.

The chain couples TRBV6-1 to TRBJ1-2; D not resolved. Germline CDR1 reads MNHNS; CDR2 reads SASEGT. V was clipped by 8 bases and J by 4 bases, with 11 bases between them. The CDR3 spans 12 residues. CDR3 in amino acids: CASVPVSYGYTF. In DNA form, the CDR3 reads TGTGCCAGCGTCCCCGTCTCCTATGGCTACACCTTC.

This sequence joins TRBV11-2 and TRBJ2-1; TRBD2 is a possible D gene (6 bases). Looked up from germline, CDR1 is SGHAT and CDR2 is FQNNGV. V lost 2 bases and J 4 bases, leaving 15 bases between the germline ends. CDR3 length: 16 amino acids. CDR3 coding DNA: TGTGCCAGCAGCTTAATTGTGGTCGGGAGATACAATGAGCAGTTCTTC. It yields the protein CASSLIVVGRYNEQFF.

V usage is TRBV29-1 and J usage is TRBJ1-4; no firm D call. CDR3 size: 14 residues. Germline CDR1 is SQVTM and CDR2 is ANQGSEA. The V end lost 4 bases, the J end lost 6 bases, and 15 bases lay between the germline ends. This CDR3 reads CSVGGVDSDEKLFF. The CDR3, as DNA: TGCAGCGTTGGAGGTGTGGATTCTGATGAAAAACTGTTTTTT.

The chain couples TRBV6-1 to TRBJ1-2; TRBD1 agrees at 7 bases. Germline CDR1 MNHNS, CDR2 SASEGT. The J segment lost 1 base and the V segment lost 2 bases, leaving 7 bases of the junction unmatched. The CDR3 extends over 16 amino acids. The CDR3 reads CASSEFGTAFNYGYTF. In DNA, the CDR3 is TGTGCCAGCAGTGAATTCGGGACAGCGTTTAACTATGGCTACACCTTC.

The chain recombines TRBV30 with TRBJ1-4, with D perhaps TRBD1 (6 bases). The CDR3 length is 14 residues. V was clipped by 3 bases and J by 3 bases, with 11 bases between them. Germline values: CDR1 GTSNPN, CDR2 SVGIG (reference sequence). DNA for the CDR3: TGTGCCTGGAGAGGGGGTGCGGCTAATGAAAAACTGTTTTTT. Its protein is CAWRGGAANEKLFF.

The chain carries TRBV15 and TRBJ1-2, with 7 bases identical to TRBD1. The CDR3 consists of 15 residues. CDR1 is LNHNV and CDR2 is YYDKDF in the germline V gene (reference sequence). Trimming took 3 bases from V and 2 from J; bases not matched to a gene: 6. The CDR3 DNA follows: TGTGCCACCAGCAGGCGGGACAGTTACAACTATGGCTACACCTTC. It translates to CATSRRDSYNYGYTF.

By share, this clone counts as medium-sized. V usage is TRBV28 and J usage is TRBJ2-5; 11 bases are a match to TRBD2. Per germline, CDR1 MDHEN and CDR2 SYDVKM. The CDR3 is 17 residues long. With 2 bases clipped from V and 1 base from J, the junction kept 6 bases outside the gene matches. CDR3 sequence: CASSLQSTSGVQETQYF. Written as DNA, the CDR3 is TGTGCCAGCAGTTTACAGTCGACTAGCGGGGTCCAAGAGACCCAGTACTTC.

V is TRBV7-9 and J is TRBJ2-7, with 10 bases matching TRBD1. The CDR3 length is 14 residues. V was clipped by 6 bases and J by 6 bases; unmatched bases: 8. Germline CDR1 SEHNR, CDR2 FQNEAQ (reference sequence). This CDR3 reads CASRGPGQGSEQYF. The DNA for the CDR3 is TGTGCCAGCAGGGGACCGGGACAGGGGTCCGAGCAGTACTTC.

The chain is built from TRBV6-5 and TRBJ2-3; TRBD1 might be the D (5 bases). The CDR3 sequence is 15 residues long. CDR1 is MNHEY, CDR2 SVGAGI, per germline. Trimming cost V 2 bases and J 0 bases, with 9 bases left between them. The CDR3 DNA reads as TGTGCCAGCAGTTACAGGGGCGCAAGCACAGATACGCAGTATTTT. This sequence encodes CASSYRGASTDTQYF.

The rearrangement joins TRBV5-1 to TRBJ2-7; 8 bases agree with TRBD1. After removal of 4 bases from V and 9 bases from J, the junction contained 15 bases not matched to a gene. This CDR3 is built from 15 residues. Per the germline V gene, CDR1 is SGHRS and CDR2 is YFSETQ. The CDR3 sequence: CASSLGQGLVTTQYF. The DNA of the CDR3 is TGCGCCAGCAGCCTAGGACAGGGTCTCGTCACAACGCAGTACTTC.

J is TRBJ2-3 and V is TRBV14, with D possibly TRBD1 on 5 matching bases. This CDR3 is 15 amino acids long. In germline, CDR1 is SGHDN, CDR2 FVKESK. Trimming stripped 0 bases from V and 6 bases from J, with 13 bases between. CDR3 sequence reads: CASSQEGPPGDTQYF. As DNA, the CDR3 is TGTGCCAGCAGCCAAGAGGGGCCCCCAGGGGATACGCAGTATTTT.

The chain couples TRBV9 to TRBJ1-1; D is perhaps TRBD1 (5 bases). CDR1 SGDLS and CDR2 YYNGEE come from the germline V gene. The V gene lost 0 bases and the J gene lost 6 bases, with 12 bases spanning the gap. The CDR3 is 14 residues long. CDR3 DNA sequence: TGTGCCAGCAGCGTAGGGGGGAGGTTTCCTGAAGCTTTCTTT. The encoded protein is CASSVGGRFPEAFF.

This clone was counted only a few times. The chain carries TRBV5-6 and TRBJ2-5; 7 nucleotides align to TRBD1. CDR1 is SGHDT and CDR2 is YYEEEE in the germline V gene. The length of the CDR3 is 15 residues. Trimming cost V 4 bases and J 2 bases; bases outside gene matches: 8. CDR3 DNA: TGTGCCAGCAGCGTGTCCGGGACAGCGCAAGAGACCCAGTACTTC. This sequence encodes CASSVSGTAQETQYF.

This chain joins TRBV5-5 and TRBJ1-4, with 9 bases matching TRBD1. V lost 3 bases and J lost 11; bases outside the gene matches: 8. The CDR3 consists of 14 residues. Germline V gene data show CDR1 as SGHKS and CDR2 as YYEKEE (reference sequence). The CDR3 reads CASSSGGTGWKLFF. Written as DNA, the CDR3 is TGTGCCAGCAGCTCTGGGGGGACAGGGTGGAAACTGTTTTTT.

CDR3 nucleotide sequence: TGTGCCAGCAGCTTTACTACTGAAGCTTTCTTT. It codes for CASSFTTEAFF. V is TRBV5-6 and J is TRBJ1-1; no clear D gene. Between the trimmed V and J ends, which lost 2 bases and 5 bases, there was a span of 4 bases. CDR3 length: 11 residues. Per the germline V gene, CDR1 is SGHDT and CDR2 is YYEEEE.

In its sample, this clone was seen once. The rearrangement links TRBV27 to TRBJ2-1, with 7 bases matching TRBD1. The J segment lost 4 bases and the V segment lost 8 bases, leaving 5 bases of the junction unmatched. The CDR3 covers 13 residues. CDR1 and CDR2 (germline): MNHEY, SMNVEV (reference sequence). CDR3: CASAGTAYNEQFF. The CDR3 nucleotides are TGTGCCAGCGCCGGGACAGCTTACAATGAGCAGTTCTTC.

The rearrangement uses TRBV4-2 and TRBJ2-1, with 11 bases identical to TRBD2. V lost 4 bases and J lost 4; bases outside the gene matches: 3. The CDR3 length is 15 residues. Per the germline V gene, CDR1 is LGHNA and CDR2 is YNFKEQ. CDR3 sequence (DNA): TGTGCCAGCAGCCCGGGACTAGCGGCGTACAATGAGCAGTTCTTC. Its protein product is CASSPGLAAYNEQFF.

The CDR3 is CASSESGVGNTEAFF. CDR3 sequence (DNA): TGTGCCAGCAGTGAGTCAGGGGTAGGGAACACTGAAGCTTTCTTT. The chain is built from TRBV6-1 and TRBJ1-1; D perhaps matches TRBD1 (6 bases). Trimming removed 3 bases from V and 1 base from J, with 12 bases in between. Germline-derived CDR1 and CDR2 are MNHNS and SASEGT. The CDR3 runs 15 residues.

The rearrangement joins TRBV6-6 to TRBJ1-4; the match to TRBD1 covers 7 bases. CDR1 MNHNY and CDR2 SVGAGI come from the germline V gene (reference sequence). The CDR3 runs to 15 residues. Germline trimming cut 10 bases from V and 2 bases from J; bases unmatched to any gene: 10. The CDR3 sequence: CATEQGGLTNEKLFF. Here the CDR3 DNA reads TGTGCCACCGAGCAGGGGGGCCTTACTAATGAAAAACTGTTTTTT.

This sequence joins TRBV7-6 and TRBJ1-1, with 7 bases identical to TRBD1. With 5 bases clipped from V and 1 base from J, the junction kept 7 bases outside the gene matches. Per germline, CDR1 SGHVS and CDR2 FNYEAQ. The CDR3 sequence is 15 residues long. CDR3 nucleotide sequence: TGTGCCAGCAGCCATCAGGGACAGACGAACACTGAAGCTTTCTTT. Protein sequence: CASSHQGQTNTEAFF.

The gene calls are TRBV7-8 and TRBJ2-5; tentatively, D is TRBD2 (7 bases). The V end lost 5 bases, the J end lost 1 base, and 17 bases lay between the germline ends. This CDR3 comprises 16 residues. Per germline, CDR1 SGHVS and CDR2 FQNEAQ. The CDR3 here is CASSPLFRGGQETQYF. The DNA of the CDR3 is TGTGCCAGCAGCCCCCTCTTTAGGGGGGGCCAAGAGACCCAGTACTTC.

This chain joins TRBV5-1 and TRBJ1-1, with 8 bases matching TRBD1. V trimming: 4 bases; J trimming: 0 bases; junction bases outside the gene matches: 5. CDR3 length: 15 residues. Germline V gene data show CDR1 as SGHRS and CDR2 as YFSETQ. The CDR3 spells CASSTNRGLNTEAFF. The CDR3, as DNA: TGCGCCAGCAGCACAAACAGGGGGTTGAACACTGAAGCTTTCTTT. Full variable domain (remainder filled in from reference TRBV5-1 and TRBJ1-1): KAGVTQTPRYLIKTRGQQVTLSCSPISGHRSVSWYQQTPGQGLQFLFEYFSETQRNKGNFPGRFSGRQFSNSRSEMNVSTLELGDSALYLCASSTNRGLNTEAFFGQGTRLTVV.

The rearrangement joins TRBV6-5 to TRBJ2-1, with D tentatively TRBD2 (5 bases). The length of the CDR3 is 14 residues. Trimming stripped 1 base from V and 8 bases from J, with 12 bases between. Germline CDR1 and CDR2: MNHEY and SVGAGI. The DNA for the CDR3 is TGTGCCAGCAGTTACTTCGCTCAGAGGGATGAGCAGTTCTTC. Protein sequence: CASSYFAQRDEQFF.

The chain employs TRBV11-2 and TRBJ1-1; 8 bases fit TRBD1. The germline CDR1 and CDR2 sequences are SGHAT and FQNNGV. The length of the CDR3 is 15 residues. The J segment lost 5 bases and the V segment lost 2 bases, leaving 7 bases of the junction unmatched. The DNA for the CDR3 is TGTGCCAGCAGCTTACCCGGACAGGGAGGAACTGAAGCTTTCTTT. It encodes CASSLPGQGGTEAFF.